The 21 T cell receptor beta chains below were found in one sample sequenced in a study of human CD8 memory T cell subsets. Making the TCR beta libraries relied on UMI-labeled 5' RACE. TCRdb reprocessed the 5' RACE reads and reports one entry per CDR3 protein, with no DNA. The table counts about 4,700 distinct CDR3 sequences; under 30% lies in the top ten. What was sequenced was CD8+ T cells from PBMCs. The source of these receptors is a human donor in good health.

Judged by frequency, this clonotype is large. The V and J genes are TRBV6-2 or TRBV6-3 and TRBJ2-6; TCRdb selects TRBD1, and the lack of DNA leaves this call unchecked. CDR1 is MNHEY, CDR2 SVGEGT, per germline. The CDR3 runs to 16 residues. The CDR3 loop is CASSYAGDAGANVLTF.

The genes are TRBV15 and TRBJ2-2; with no DNA, the TCRdb D assignment of TRBD2 cannot be verified. Germline V gene lookup returns CDR1 LNHNV and CDR2 YYDKDF (reference sequence). The CDR3 is 15 residues long. CDR3 sequence: CATSRASGHTGELFF.

The chain combines TRBV19 with TRBJ1-1. This CDR3 is built from 13 residues. CDR1 is LNHDA and CDR2 is SQIVND in the germline V gene (reference sequence). CDR3 residues: CASGRSMNTEAFF. The full variable domain, with the rest looked up from reference TRBV19 and TRBJ1-1, is DGGITQSPKYLFRKEGQNVTLSCEQNLNHDAMYWYRQDPGQGLRLIYYSQIVNDFQKGDIAEGYSVSREKKESFPLTVTSAQKNPTAFYLCASGRSMNTEAFFGQGTRLTVV.

The rearrangement links TRBV4-3 to TRBJ2-5; TCRdb reports TRBD2, a call that lacks DNA to check it against. From germline, CDR1 is LGHNA and CDR2 YSLEER. The CDR3 runs 15 residues. The CDR3 loop reads CASSQERGGQETQYF.

By frequency, this clonotype registers medium-sized. This chain links TRBV20-1 with TRBJ2-1; no DNA is available, so the TRBD2 call from TCRdb remains unchecked. This CDR3 contains 15 residues. Germline loops: CDR1 DFQATT, CDR2 SNEGSKA (reference sequence). The CDR3: CSARAPTSGDNEQFF.

Its frequency marks this clonotype as medium-sized. This rearrangement joins TRBV4-2 to TRBJ2-7; TCRdb names TRBD2, which stays unverified in the absence of DNA. The CDR3 runs 15 residues. CDR1 LGHNA and CDR2 YNFKEQ come from the germline V gene. CDR3: CASSQEGTEPYEQYF.

The CDR3 sequence is CASSQGEEGRETQYF. The chain links TRBV3-1 to TRBJ2-5; TCRdb returns TRBD2, unconfirmable since there is no DNA. The CDR3 has 15 residues. Germline CDR1 reads LGHDT; CDR2 reads YNNKEL (reference sequence).

This CDR3 reads CASSQDWEGQATYEQYF. The rearrangement uses TRBV4-2 and TRBJ2-7; TCRdb's assignment of TRBD2 cannot be checked, as there is no DNA. This CDR3 comprises 17 residues. Looked up from germline, CDR1 is LGHNA and CDR2 is YNFKEQ.

The chain employs TRBV27 and TRBJ2-5. From germline, CDR1 is MNHEY and CDR2 SMNVEV (reference sequence). The CDR3 is 14 residues long. This CDR3 reads CASSLFPGSETQYF.

This sequence joins TRBV7-9 and TRBJ2-7. The CDR3 spans 13 residues. Germline values: CDR1 SEHNR, CDR2 FQNEAQ (reference sequence). CDR3 region: CASSLASSYEQYF.

Measured by frequency, this clonotype is medium-sized. This chain connects TRBV20-1 to TRBJ1-1. The CDR3 is made up of 15 amino acids. Per the germline V gene, CDR1 is DFQATT and CDR2 is SNEGSKA (reference sequence). The CDR3 sequence: CSARRTGVMNTEAFF.

The chain links TRBV7-8 to TRBJ2-1. The CDR3 is 13 amino acids. Germline V gene lookup returns CDR1 SGHVS and CDR2 FQNEAQ. CDR3: CASSLVPNNEQFF.

Measured by frequency, this clonotype is medium-sized. The gene calls are TRBV20-1 and TRBJ1-6; TCRdb's D call of TRBD1 is untestable without DNA. CDR3 length: 14 residues. The germline CDR1 and CDR2 sequences are DFQATT and SNEGSKA (reference sequence). CDR3 sequence: CSAPQGAEGSPLHF.

According to its frequency, this clonotype is medium-sized. The V call is TRBV20-1, the J call TRBJ2-7. This CDR3 spans 12 amino acids. Germline CDR1 DFQATT, CDR2 SNEGSKA (reference sequence). CDR3 region: CSARISDYEQYF.

V gene TRBV11-3 combines with J gene TRBJ2-1. Germline V gene sequence: CDR1 SGHNT, CDR2 YENEEA. This CDR3 comprises 12 residues. CDR3: CASSLDRNEQFF.

This clonotype ranks as medium-sized in terms of frequency. CDR3 amino acids: CSARIQGESQPQHF. The chain is built from TRBV20-1 and TRBJ1-5; TCRdb's D call of TRBD1 is untestable without DNA. This CDR3 has 14 residues. Germline V lookup: CDR1 DFQATT, CDR2 SNEGSKA (reference sequence).

CDR3 loop: CASSHPGSSYEQYF. The rearrangement links TRBV4-1 to TRBJ2-7; TCRdb gives TRBD1 as the D gene, but with no DNA this cannot be confirmed. CDR1 is MGHRA and CDR2 is YSYEKL in the germline V gene. CDR3 length: 14 residues.

The rearrangement uses TRBV27 and TRBJ2-7; the TRBD1 assignment by TCRdb is unverifiable without DNA. CDR1 is MNHEY, CDR2 SMNVEV, per germline (reference sequence). The CDR3 loop spans 13 amino acids. The CDR3 sequence is CASSWDASYEQYF.

The chain employs TRBV12-3 or TRBV12-4 and TRBJ2-3; TCRdb lists TRBD2, though no DNA is available to test this call. This CDR3 contains 16 residues. The CDR3 loop reads CAISPGIAGSRDTQYF.

The chain links TRBV29-1 to TRBJ2-2; TCRdb lists TRBD1, though no DNA is available to test this call. There are 15 residues in the CDR3. Germline loops: CDR1 SQVTM, CDR2 ANQGSEA. The CDR3: CSATKGTGNTGELFF.

The J gene is TRBJ2-7, the V gene TRBV7-9; TCRdb lists TRBD1, though no DNA is available to test this call. This CDR3 is 15 amino acids long. CDR1 and CDR2 from the germline V gene are SEHNR and FQNEAQ (reference sequence). CDR3 region: CASSSPGTGGREQYF.